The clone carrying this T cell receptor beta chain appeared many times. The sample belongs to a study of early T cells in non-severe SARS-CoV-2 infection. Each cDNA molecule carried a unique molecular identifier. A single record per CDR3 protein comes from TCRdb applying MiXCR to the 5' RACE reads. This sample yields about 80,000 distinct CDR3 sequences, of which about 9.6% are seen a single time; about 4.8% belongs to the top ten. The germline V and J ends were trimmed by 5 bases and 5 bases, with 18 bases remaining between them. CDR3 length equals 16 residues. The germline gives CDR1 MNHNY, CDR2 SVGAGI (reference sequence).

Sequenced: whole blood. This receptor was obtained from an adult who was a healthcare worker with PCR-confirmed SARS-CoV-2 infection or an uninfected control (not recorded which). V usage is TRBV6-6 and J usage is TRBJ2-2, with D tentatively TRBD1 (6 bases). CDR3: CASSVNRDIGTGELFF. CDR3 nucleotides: TGTGCCAGCAGTGTGAACCGGGACATCGGGACCGGGGAGCTGTTTTTT.